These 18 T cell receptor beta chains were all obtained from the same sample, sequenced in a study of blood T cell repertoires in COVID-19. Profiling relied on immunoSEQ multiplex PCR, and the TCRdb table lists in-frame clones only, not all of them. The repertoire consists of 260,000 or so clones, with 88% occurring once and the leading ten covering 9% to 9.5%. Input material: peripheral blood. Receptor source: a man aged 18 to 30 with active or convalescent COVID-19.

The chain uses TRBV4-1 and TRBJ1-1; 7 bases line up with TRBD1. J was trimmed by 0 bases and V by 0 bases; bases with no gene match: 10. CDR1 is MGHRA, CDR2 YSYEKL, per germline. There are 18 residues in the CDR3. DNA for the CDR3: TGCGCCAGCAGCCAAGATCACGCGGGACAGCCTCTGAACACTGAAGCTTTCTTT. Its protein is CASSQDHAGQPLNTEAFF.

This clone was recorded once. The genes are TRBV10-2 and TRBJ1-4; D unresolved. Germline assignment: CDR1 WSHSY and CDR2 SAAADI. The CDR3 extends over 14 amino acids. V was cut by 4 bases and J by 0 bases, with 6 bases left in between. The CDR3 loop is CASSGGSTNEKLFF. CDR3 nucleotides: TGCGCCAGCAGTGGAGGGTCAACTAATGAAAAACTGTTTTTT.

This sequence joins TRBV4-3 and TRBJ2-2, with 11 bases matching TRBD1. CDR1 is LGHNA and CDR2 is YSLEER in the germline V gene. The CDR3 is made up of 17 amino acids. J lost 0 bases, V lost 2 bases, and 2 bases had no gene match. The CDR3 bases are TGCGCCAGCAGCCAATCGGGACAGGGGGCGAACACCGGGGAGCTGTTTTTT. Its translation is CASSQSGQGANTGELFF.

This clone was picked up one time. CDR3 nucleotide sequence: TGTGCCAGCAGCCCCCGCGGGGATACACCCCTCCACTTT. Amino acid sequence: CASSPRGDTPLHF. The chain carries TRBV7-9 and TRBJ1-6, with D uncertain. The CDR3 has 13 amino acids. Germline V lookup: CDR1 SEHNR, CDR2 FQNEAQ (reference sequence). V lost 5 bases to trimming and J lost 11 bases, with 13 bases between them.

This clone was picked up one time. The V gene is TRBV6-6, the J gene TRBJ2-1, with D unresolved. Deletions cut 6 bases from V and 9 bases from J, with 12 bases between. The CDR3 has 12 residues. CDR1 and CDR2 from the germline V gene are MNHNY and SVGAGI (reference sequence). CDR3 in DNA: TGTGCCAGCAGCCCCCCGGGTTTTGAGCAGTTCTTC. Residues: CASSPPGFEQFF.

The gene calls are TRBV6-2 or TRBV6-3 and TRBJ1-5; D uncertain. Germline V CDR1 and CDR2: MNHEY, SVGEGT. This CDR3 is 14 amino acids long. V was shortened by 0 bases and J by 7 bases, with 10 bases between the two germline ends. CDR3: CASSYSRGLQPQHF. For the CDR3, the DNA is TGTGCCAGCAGTTACTCACGAGGGTTACAGCCCCAGCATTTT.

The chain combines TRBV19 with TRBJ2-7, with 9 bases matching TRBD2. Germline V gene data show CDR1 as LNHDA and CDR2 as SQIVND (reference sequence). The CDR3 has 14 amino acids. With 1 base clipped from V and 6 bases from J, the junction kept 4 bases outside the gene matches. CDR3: CASSIGAGGSEQYF. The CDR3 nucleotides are TGTGCCAGTAGTATAGGAGCGGGGGGATCCGAGCAGTACTTC.

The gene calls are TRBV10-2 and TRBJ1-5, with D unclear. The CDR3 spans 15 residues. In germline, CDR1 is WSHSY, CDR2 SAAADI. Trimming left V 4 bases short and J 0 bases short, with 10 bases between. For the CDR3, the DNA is TGCGCCAGCAGTGGGGCAGCGGATAGCAATCAGCCCCAGCATTTT. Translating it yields CASSGAADSNQPQHF.

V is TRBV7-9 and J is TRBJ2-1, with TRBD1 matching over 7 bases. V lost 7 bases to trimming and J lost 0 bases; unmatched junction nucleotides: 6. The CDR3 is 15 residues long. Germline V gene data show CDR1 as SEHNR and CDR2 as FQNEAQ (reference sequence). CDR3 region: CASKKQGSSYNEQFF. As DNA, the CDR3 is TGTGCCAGCAAGAAACAGGGGAGCTCCTACAATGAGCAGTTCTTC.

Here the CDR3 DNA reads TGTGCCATCAGTGTGGGACTAGCGGGGGGCGGAGAGACCCAGTACTTC. Its protein product is CAISVGLAGGGETQYF. The chain joins TRBV10-3 to TRBJ2-5; 15 nucleotides align to TRBD2. Trimming took 4 bases from V and 4 from J; bases not matched to a gene: 4. The CDR3 extends over 16 amino acids. The germline V gene encodes CDR1 ENHRY and CDR2 SYGVKD.

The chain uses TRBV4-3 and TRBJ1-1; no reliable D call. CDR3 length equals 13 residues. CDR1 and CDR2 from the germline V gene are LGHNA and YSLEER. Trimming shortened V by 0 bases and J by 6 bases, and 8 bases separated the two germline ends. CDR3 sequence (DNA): TGCGCCAGCAGCCAAGATCCAGACTCTGAAGCTTTCTTT. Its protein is CASSQDPDSEAFF.

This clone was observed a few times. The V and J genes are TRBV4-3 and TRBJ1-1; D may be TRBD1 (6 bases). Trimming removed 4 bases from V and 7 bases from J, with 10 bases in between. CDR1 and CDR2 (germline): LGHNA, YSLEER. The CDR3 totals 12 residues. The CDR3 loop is CASSPGQNEAFF. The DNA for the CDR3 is TGCGCCAGCAGCCCAGGACAGAATGAAGCTTTCTTT.

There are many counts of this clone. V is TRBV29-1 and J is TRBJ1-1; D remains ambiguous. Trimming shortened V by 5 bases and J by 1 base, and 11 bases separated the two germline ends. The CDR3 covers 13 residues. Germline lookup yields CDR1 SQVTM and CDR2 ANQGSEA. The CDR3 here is CSVSHGSNTEAFF. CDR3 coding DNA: TGCAGCGTTTCACACGGGTCGAACACTGAAGCTTTCTTT.

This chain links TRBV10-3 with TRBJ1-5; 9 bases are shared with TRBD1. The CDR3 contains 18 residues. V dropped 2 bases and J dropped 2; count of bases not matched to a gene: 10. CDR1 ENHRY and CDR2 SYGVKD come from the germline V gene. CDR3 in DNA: TGTGCCATCAGTGAGACAGGGGGCTACCGAGGTGGCAATCAGCCCCAGCATTTT. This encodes CAISETGGYRGGNQPQHF.

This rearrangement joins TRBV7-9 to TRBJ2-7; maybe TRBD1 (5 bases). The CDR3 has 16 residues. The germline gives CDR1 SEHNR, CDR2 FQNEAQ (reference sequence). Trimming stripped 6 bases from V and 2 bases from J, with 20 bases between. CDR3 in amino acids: CASRTTTGPETYEQYF. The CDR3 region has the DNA TGTGCCAGCAGAACCACCACAGGTCCCGAAACCTACGAGCAGTACTTC.

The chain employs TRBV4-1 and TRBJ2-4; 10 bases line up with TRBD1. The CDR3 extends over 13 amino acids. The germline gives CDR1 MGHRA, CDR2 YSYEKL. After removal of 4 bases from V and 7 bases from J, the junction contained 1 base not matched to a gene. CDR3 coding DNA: TGCGCCAGCAGCCCGGGACAGGGGAACATTCAGTACTTC. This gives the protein CASSPGQGNIQYF.

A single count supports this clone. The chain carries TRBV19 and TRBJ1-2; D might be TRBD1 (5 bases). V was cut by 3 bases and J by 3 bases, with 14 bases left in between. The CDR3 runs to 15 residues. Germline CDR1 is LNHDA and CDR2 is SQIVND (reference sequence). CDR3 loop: CASSISRGGHYGYTF. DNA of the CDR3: TGTGCCAGTAGTATTAGTCGCGGGGGACACTATGGCTACACCTTC.

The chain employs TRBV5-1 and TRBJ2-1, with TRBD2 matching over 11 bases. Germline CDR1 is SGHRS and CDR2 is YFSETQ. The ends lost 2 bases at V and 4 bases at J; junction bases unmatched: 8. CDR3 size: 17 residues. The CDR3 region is CASSFGSGGAYYNEQFF. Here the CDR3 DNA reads TGCGCCAGCAGCTTTGGTAGCGGGGGGGCCTATTACAATGAGCAGTTCTTC.